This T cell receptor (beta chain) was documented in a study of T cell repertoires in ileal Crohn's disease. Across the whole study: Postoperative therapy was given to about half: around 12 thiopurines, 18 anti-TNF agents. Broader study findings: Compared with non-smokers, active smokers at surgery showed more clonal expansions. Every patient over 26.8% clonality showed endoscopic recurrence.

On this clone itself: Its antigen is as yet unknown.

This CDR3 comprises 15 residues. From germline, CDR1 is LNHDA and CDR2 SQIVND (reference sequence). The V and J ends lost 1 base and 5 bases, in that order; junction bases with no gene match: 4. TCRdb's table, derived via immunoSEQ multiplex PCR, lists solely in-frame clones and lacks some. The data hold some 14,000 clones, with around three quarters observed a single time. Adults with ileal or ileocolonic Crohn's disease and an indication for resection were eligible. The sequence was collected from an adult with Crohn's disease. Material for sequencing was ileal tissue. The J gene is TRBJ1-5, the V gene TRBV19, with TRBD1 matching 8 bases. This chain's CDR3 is CASSIVAGGHQPQHF. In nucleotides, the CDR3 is TGTGCCAGTAGTATAGTCGCAGGGGGCCATCAGCCCCAGCATTTT.